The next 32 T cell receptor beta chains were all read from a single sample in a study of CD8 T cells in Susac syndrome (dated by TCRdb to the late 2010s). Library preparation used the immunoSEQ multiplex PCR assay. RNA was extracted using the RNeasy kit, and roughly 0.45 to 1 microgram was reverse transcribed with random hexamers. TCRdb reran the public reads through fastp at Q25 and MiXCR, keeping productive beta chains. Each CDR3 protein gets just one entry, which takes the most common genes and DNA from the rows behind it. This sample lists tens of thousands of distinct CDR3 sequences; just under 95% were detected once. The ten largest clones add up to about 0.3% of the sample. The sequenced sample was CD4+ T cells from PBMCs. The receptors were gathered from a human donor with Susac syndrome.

The CDR3 sequence is CASRTGLVQETQYF. CDR3 in DNA: TGTGCCAGCAGGACGGGACTAGTCCAAGAGACCCAGTACTTC. The rearrangement uses TRBV2 and TRBJ2-5, with 8 nucleotides matching TRBD2. The J segment lost 1 base and the V segment lost 6 bases, leaving 4 bases of the junction unmatched. The germline V gene has CDR1 SNHLY and CDR2 FYNNEI. This CDR3 contains 14 residues.

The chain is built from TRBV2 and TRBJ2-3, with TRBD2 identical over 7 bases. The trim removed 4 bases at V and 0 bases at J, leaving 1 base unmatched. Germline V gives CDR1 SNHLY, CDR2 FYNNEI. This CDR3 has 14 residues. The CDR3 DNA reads TGTGCCAGCAGTGCGCGGGGGAGCACAGATACGCAGTATTTT. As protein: CASSARGSTDTQYF.

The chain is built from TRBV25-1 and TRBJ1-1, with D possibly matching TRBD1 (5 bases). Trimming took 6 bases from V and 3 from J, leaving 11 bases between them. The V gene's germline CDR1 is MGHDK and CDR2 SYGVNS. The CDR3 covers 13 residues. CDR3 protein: CASSRGGHTEAFF. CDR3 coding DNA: TGTGCCAGCAGCCGGGGGGGTCACACTGAAGCTTTCTTT. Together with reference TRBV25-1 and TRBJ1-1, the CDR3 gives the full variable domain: EADIYQTPRYLVIGTGKKITLECSQTMGHDKMYWYQQDPGMELHLIHYSYGVNSTEKGDLSSESTVSRIRTEHFPLTLESARPSHTSQYLCASSRGGHTEAFFGQGTRLTVV.

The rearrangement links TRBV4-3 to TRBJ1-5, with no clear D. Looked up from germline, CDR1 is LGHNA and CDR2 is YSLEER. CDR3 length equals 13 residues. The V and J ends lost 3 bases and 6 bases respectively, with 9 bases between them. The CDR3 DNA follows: TGCGCCAGCAGCCAGGAGCTCGGTCAGCCCCAGCATTTT. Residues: CASSQELGQPQHF.

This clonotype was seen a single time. The CDR3 here is CASSPTGATNYGYTF. The CDR3 region has the DNA TGTGCCAGCAGCCCTACAGGGGCCACTAACTATGGCTACACCTTC. This chain joins TRBV7-9 and TRBJ1-2; 7 nucleotides agree with TRBD1. CDR1 and CDR2 from the germline V gene are SEHNR and FQNEAQ (reference sequence). The CDR3 length is 15 residues. The V segment lost 5 bases and the J segment 0 bases; nucleotides outside the gene matches: 6. Full variable domain (remainder filled in from reference TRBV7-9 and TRBJ1-2): DTGVSQNPRHKITKRGQNVTFRCDPISEHNRLYWYRQTLGQGPEFLTYFQNEAQLEKSRLLSDRFSAERPKGSFSTLEIQRTEQGDSAMYLCASSPTGATNYGYTFGSGTRLTVV.

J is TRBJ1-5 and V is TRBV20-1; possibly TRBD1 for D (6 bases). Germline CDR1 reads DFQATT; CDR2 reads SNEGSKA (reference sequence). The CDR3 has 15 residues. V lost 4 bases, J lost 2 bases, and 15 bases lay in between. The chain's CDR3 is CSATRGDYGNQPQHF. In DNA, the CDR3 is TGCAGTGCTACAAGGGGGGATTATGGCAATCAGCCCCAGCATTTT.

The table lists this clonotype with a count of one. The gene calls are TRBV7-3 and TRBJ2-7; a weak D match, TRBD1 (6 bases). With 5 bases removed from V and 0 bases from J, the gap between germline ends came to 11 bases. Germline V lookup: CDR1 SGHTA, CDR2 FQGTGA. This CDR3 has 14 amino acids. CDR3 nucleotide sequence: TGTGCCAGCAGCCCCGGGACAAACTCCTACGAGCAGTACTTC. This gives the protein CASSPGTNSYEQYF.

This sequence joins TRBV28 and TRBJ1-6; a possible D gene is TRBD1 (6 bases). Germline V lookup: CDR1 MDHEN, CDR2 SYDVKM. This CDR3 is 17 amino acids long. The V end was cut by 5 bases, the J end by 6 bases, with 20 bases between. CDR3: CASSIPGGGRTNSPLHF. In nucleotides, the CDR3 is TGTGCCAGCAGTATCCCGGGAGGGGGTCGTACTAATTCACCCCTCCACTTT.

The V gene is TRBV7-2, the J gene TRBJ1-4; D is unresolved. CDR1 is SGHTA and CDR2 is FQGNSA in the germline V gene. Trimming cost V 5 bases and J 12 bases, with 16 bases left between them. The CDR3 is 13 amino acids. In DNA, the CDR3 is TGTGCCAGCAGCCTTAACCGGGATAAAGAACTGTTTTTT. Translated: CASSLNRDKELFF.

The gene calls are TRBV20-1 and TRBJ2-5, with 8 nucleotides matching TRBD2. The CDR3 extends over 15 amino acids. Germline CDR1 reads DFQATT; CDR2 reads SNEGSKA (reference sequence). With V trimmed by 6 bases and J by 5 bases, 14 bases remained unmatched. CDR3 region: CSAPVGGGLAETQYF. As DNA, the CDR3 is TGCAGTGCCCCGGTCGGGGGGGGCCTCGCGGAGACCCAGTACTTC.

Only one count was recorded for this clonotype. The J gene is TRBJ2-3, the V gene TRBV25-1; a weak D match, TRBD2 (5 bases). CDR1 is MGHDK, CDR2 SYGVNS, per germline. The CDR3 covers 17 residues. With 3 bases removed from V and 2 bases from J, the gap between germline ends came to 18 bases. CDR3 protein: CASSDGLLKGDTDTQYF. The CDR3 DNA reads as TGTGCCAGCAGTGACGGTCTCCTCAAGGGAGACACAGATACGCAGTATTTT. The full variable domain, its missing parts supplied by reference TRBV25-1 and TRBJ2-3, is EADIYQTPRYLVIGTGKKITLECSQTMGHDKMYWYQQDPGMELHLIHYSYGVNSTEKGDLSSESTVSRIRTEHFPLTLESARPSHTSQYLCASSDGLLKGDTDTQYFGPGTRLTVL.

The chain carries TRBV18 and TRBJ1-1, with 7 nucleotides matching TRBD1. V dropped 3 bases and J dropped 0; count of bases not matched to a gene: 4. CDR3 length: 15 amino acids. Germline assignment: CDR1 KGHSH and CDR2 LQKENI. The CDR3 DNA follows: TGTGCCAGCTCACCCCCGGGACAGATGAACACTGAAGCTTTCTTT. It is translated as CASSPPGQMNTEAFF.

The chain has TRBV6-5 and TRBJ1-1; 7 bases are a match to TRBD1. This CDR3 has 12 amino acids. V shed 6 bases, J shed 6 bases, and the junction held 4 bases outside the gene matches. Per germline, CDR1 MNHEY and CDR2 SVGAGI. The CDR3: CASSRGDPEAFF. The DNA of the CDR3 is TGTGCCAGCAGCAGGGGGGACCCTGAAGCTTTCTTT.

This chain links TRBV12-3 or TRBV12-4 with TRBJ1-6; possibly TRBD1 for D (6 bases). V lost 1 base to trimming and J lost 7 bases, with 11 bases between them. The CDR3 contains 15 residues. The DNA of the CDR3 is TGTGCCAGCAGTTTAGTTGGGCAGGGGAATTCACCCCTCCACTTT. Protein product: CASSLVGQGNSPLHF.

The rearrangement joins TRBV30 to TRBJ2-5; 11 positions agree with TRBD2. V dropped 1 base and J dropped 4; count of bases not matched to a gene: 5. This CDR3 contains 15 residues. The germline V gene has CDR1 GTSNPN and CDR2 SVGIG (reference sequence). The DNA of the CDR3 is TGTGCCTGGAGTGGTAGCGGGGGGGCAAGAGAGACCCAGTACTTC. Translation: CAWSGSGGARETQYF.

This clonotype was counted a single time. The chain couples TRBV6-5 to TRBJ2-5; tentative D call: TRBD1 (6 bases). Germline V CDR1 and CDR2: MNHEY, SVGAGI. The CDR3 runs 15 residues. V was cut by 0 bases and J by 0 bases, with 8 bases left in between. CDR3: CASSYSWDNQETQYF. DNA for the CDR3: TGTGCCAGCAGTTACTCGTGGGACAACCAAGAGACCCAGTACTTC.

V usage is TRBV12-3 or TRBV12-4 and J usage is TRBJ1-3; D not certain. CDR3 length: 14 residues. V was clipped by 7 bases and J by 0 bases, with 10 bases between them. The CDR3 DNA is TGTGCCAGCACCGTAACGAGCTCTGGAAACACCATATATTTT. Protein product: CASTVTSSGNTIYF.

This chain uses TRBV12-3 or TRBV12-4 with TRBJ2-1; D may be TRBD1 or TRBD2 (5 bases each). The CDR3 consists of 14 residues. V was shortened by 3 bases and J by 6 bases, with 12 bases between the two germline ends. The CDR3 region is CASSFGARGNEQFF. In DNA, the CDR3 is TGTGCCAGCAGTTTCGGAGCGAGGGGCAATGAGCAGTTCTTC.

The CDR3 spells CATPGVGVSTDTQYF. For the CDR3, the DNA is TGTGCCACCCCGGGGGTCGGGGTGAGCACAGATACGCAGTATTTT. The chain couples TRBV19 to TRBJ2-3; possibly TRBD2 for D (6 bases). The length of the CDR3 is 15 residues. CDR1 and CDR2 (germline): LNHDA, SQIVND (reference sequence). V shed 10 bases and J shed 0 bases, with 17 bases lying between them. Variable domain in full (rest from reference TRBV19 and TRBJ2-3): DGGITQSPKYLFRKEGQNVTLSCEQNLNHDAMYWYRQDPGQGLRLIYYSQIVNDFQKGDIAEGYSVSREKKESFPLTVTSAQKNPTAFYLCATPGVGVSTDTQYFGPGTRLTVL.

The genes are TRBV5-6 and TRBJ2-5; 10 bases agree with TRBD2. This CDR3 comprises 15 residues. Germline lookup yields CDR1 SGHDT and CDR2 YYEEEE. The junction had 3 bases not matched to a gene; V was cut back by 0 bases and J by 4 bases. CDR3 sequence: CASSLGAGGLETQYF. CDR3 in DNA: TGTGCCAGCAGCTTGGGAGCGGGGGGGCTAGAGACCCAGTACTTC.

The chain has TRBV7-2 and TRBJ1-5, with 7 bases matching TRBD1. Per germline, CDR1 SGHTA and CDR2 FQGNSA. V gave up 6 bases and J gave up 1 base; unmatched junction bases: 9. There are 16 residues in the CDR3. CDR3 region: CASSLRGGSSNQPQHF. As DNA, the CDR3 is TGTGCCAGCAGTCTCAGGGGGGGTTCGAGCAATCAGCCCCAGCATTTT.

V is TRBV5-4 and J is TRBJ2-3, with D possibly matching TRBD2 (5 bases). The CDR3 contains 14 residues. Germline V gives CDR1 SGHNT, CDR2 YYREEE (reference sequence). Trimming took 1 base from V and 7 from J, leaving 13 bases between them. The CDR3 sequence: CASSLPTPGNTQYF. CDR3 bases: TGTGCCAGCAGCTTGCCTACCCCCGGGAATACGCAGTATTTT.

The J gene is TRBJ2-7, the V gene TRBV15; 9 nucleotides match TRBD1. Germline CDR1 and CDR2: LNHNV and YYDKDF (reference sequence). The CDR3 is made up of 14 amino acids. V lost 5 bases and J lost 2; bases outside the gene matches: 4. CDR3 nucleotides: TGTGCCACCAGCGCAGGGACAGGGACCTACGAGCAGTACTTC. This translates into CATSAGTGTYEQYF.

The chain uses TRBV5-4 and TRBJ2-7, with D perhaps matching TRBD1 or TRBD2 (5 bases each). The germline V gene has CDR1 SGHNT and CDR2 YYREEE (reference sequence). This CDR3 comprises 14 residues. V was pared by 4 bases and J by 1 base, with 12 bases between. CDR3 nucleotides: TGTGCCAGCAGCCGGGACGGCGCATCCTACGAGCAGTACTTC. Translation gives CASSRDGASYEQYF.

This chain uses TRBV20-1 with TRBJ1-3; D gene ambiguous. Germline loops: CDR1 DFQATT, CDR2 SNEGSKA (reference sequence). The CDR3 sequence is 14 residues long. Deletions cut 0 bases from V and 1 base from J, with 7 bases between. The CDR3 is CSARDIVSGNTIYF. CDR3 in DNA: TGCAGTGCTAGAGATATAGTTTCTGGAAACACCATATATTTT.

The CDR3 reads CASSPRITPDTQYF. CDR3 coding DNA: TGTGCCAGCAGCCCAAGGATCACCCCAGATACGCAGTATTTT. This chain connects TRBV7-2 to TRBJ2-3; the D is unclear. Per germline, CDR1 SGHTA and CDR2 FQGNSA. The CDR3 runs 14 residues. Trimming took 5 bases from V and 4 from J, leaving 13 bases between them.

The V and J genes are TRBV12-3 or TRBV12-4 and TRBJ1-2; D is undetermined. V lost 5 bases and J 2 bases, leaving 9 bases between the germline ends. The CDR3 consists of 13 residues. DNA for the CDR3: TGTGCCAGCAGTCTCCAGGTCAACTATGGCTACACCTTC. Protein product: CASSLQVNYGYTF.

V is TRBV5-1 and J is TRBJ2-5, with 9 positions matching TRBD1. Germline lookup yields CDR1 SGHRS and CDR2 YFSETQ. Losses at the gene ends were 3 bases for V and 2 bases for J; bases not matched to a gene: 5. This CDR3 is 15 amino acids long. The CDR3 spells CASSWTGVGQETQYF. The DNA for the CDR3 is TGCGCCAGCAGCTGGACAGGGGTGGGGCAAGAGACCCAGTACTTC.

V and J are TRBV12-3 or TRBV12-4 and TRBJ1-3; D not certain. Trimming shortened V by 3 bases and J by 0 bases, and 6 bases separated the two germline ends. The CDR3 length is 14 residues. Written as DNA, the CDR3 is TGTGCCAGCAGTTTCGGGAACTCTGGAAACACCATATATTTT. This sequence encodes CASSFGNSGNTIYF.

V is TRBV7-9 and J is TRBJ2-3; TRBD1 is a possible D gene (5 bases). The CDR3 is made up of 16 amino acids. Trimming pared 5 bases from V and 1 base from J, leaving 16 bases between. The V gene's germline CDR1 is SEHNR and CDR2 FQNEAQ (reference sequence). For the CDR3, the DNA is TGTGCCAGCAGCCCGCAGGGAATGGTCCGCACAGATACGCAGTATTTT. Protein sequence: CASSPQGMVRTDTQYF.

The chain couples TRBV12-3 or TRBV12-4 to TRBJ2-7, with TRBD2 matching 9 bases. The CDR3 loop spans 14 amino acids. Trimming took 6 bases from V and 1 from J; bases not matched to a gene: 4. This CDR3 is CASRDSGGSYEQYF. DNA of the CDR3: TGTGCCAGCAGGGATAGCGGGGGTTCCTACGAGCAGTACTTC.

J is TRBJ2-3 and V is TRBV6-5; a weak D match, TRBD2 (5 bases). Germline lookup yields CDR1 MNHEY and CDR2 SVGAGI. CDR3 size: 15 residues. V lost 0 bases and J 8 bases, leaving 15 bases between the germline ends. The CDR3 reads CASSYSRTEGFTQYF. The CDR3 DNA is TGTGCCAGCAGTTACTCGAGAACCGAGGGTTTTACGCAGTATTTT.